Below, 30 T cell receptor beta chains from the same sample are listed, as sequenced in a study of blood T cell repertoires in COVID-19. The data were produced by immunoSEQ multiplex PCR, yet TCRdb's version contains in-frame clones alone and is incomplete. This sample carries nearly 400,000 clones, over 85% of them seen once, and the ten largest clones take less than 2%. Sequenced: PBMCs or T cells enriched from blood (not recorded which). These receptors were collected from a woman aged 30 to 39 who had recovered from COVID-19.

The chain combines TRBV5-7 with TRBJ2-3, with 10 positions matching TRBD2. TRBV5-7 is an ORF; its function is uncertain. CDR3 length: 17 amino acids. Germline trimming cut 7 bases from V and 2 bases from J; bases unmatched to any gene: 13. The CDR3 protein is CASVWGSGRADTDTQYF. As DNA, the CDR3 is TGTGCCAGCGTCTGGGGGAGCGGGAGGGCCGACACAGATACGCAGTATTTT.

The chain has TRBV6-1 and TRBJ2-1; possible D gene TRBD2, 6 bases. Trimming took off 2 bases at V and 8 bases at J, with 10 bases between the two ends. CDR1 is MNHNS and CDR2 is SASEGT in the germline V gene. The CDR3 is made up of 13 amino acids. CDR3 coding DNA: TGTGCCAGCAGTGAACCTAGCGAGGATGAGCAGTTCTTC. Its protein is CASSEPSEDEQFF.

This clone was picked up one time. The chain links TRBV18 to TRBJ1-4; no firm D call. CDR1 and CDR2 from the germline V gene are KGHSH and LQKENI. Trimming removed 6 bases at V and 2 bases at J, with 10 bases between. The CDR3 covers 14 residues. CDR3 sequence reads: CASSFGGTNEKLFF. Written as DNA, the CDR3 is TGTGCCAGCTCCTTCGGAGGGACTAATGAAAAACTGTTTTTT.

As DNA, the CDR3 is TGTGCCAGCGGTCCCTATAGCAATCAGCCCCAGCATTTT. It encodes CASGPYSNQPQHF. J is TRBJ1-5 and V is TRBV2; D gene uncertain. The CDR3 loop spans 13 amino acids. Germline V lookup: CDR1 SNHLY, CDR2 FYNNEI. The V gene lost 8 bases and the J gene lost 0 bases, with 8 bases spanning the gap.

This chain connects TRBV12-5 to TRBJ1-1; D call uncertain. The length of the CDR3 is 16 residues. With 4 bases removed from V and 4 bases from J, the gap between germline ends came to 19 bases. Germline CDR1 LGHNT, CDR2 FRNRAP. In nucleotides, the CDR3 is TGTGCTAGTGGTTGGATGACCCAGCGGGTGTCCACTGAAGCTTTCTTT. Protein: CASGWMTQRVSTEAFF.

The rearrangement uses TRBV7-2 and TRBJ1-2, with D maybe TRBD1 (5 bases). Germline lookup yields CDR1 SGHTA and CDR2 FQGNSA. Trimming left V 1 base short and J 3 bases short, with 9 bases between. The length of the CDR3 is 14 residues. The CDR3 DNA follows: TGTGCCAGCAGCTTAGTCAGGGATGACTATGGCTACACCTTC. Residues: CASSLVRDDYGYTF.

The chain recombines TRBV5-8 with TRBJ2-5; 16 positions match TRBD2. V was pared by 1 base and J by 3 bases, with 12 bases of the junction left unmatched. There are 20 residues in the CDR3. Germline V gene data show CDR1 as SGHTS and CDR2 as YDEGEE. The CDR3 is CASSLSSPGLAGGPEETQYF. The CDR3 bases are TGTGCCAGCAGCTTGTCCTCCCCGGGACTAGCGGGAGGGCCCGAAGAGACCCAGTACTTC.

V is TRBV28 and J is TRBJ1-5, with TRBD1 matching 7 bases. Germline-derived CDR1 and CDR2 are MDHEN and SYDVKM. V gave up 4 bases and J gave up 5 bases; unmatched junction bases: 14. This CDR3 comprises 17 residues. CDR3 protein: CASSSEPGQSFDQPQHF. CDR3 sequence (DNA): TGTGCCAGCAGTTCAGAACCGGGACAGTCATTTGATCAGCCCCAGCATTTT.

The CDR3 DNA reads as TGTGCCAGTAGTACGGGCAGACAGAGCTCCTATAATTCACCCCTCCACTTT. This encodes CASSTGRQSSYNSPLHF. This chain connects TRBV19 to TRBJ1-6, with TRBD1 as a possible D gene (5 bases). CDR3 length equals 17 residues. Looked up from germline, CDR1 is LNHDA and CDR2 is SQIVND (reference sequence). The V end was cut by 4 bases, the J end by 0 bases, with 13 bases between.

The chain recombines TRBV27 with TRBJ2-1; TRBD2 matches 9 bases. With V trimmed by 6 bases and J by 4 bases, 7 bases remained unmatched. Germline V CDR1 and CDR2: MNHEY, SMNVEV (reference sequence). The CDR3 consists of 15 residues. The CDR3 DNA reads as TGTGCCAGCAGCTTCCTAGCGGGGATATACAATGAGCAGTTCTTC. Its translation: CASSFLAGIYNEQFF.

The chain uses TRBV20-1 and TRBJ1-2, with D perhaps TRBD1 (5 bases). The V end lost 5 bases, the J end lost 8 bases, and 12 bases lay between the germline ends. The V gene's germline CDR1 is DFQATT and CDR2 SNEGSKA (reference sequence). This CDR3 has 11 amino acids. CDR3 sequence reads: CSADSFGGYTF. CDR3 bases: TGCAGTGCTGACAGCTTCGGGGGCTACACCTTC.

This clone was detected only once. V usage is TRBV5-1 and J usage is TRBJ2-2; D is ambiguous. Trimming took off 0 bases at V and 5 bases at J, with 14 bases between the two ends. Germline V gene sequence: CDR1 SGHRS, CDR2 YFSETQ. This CDR3 contains 16 residues. Written as DNA, the CDR3 is TGCGCCAGCAGCTTGGCCAACTCTCGGGTTACCGGGGAGCTGTTTTTT. Encoded protein: CASSLANSRVTGELFF.

This clone was seen once. CDR3 sequence: CASSVTGTTDEQFF. For the CDR3, the DNA is TGTGCCAGCAGCGTAACAGGGACTACTGATGAGCAGTTCTTC. The chain is built from TRBV9 and TRBJ2-1; D perhaps matches TRBD2 (7 bases). CDR3 length equals 14 residues. V lost 1 base, J lost 8 bases, and 13 bases lay in between. The germline V gene has CDR1 SGDLS and CDR2 YYNGEE.

The chain joins TRBV7-9 to TRBJ2-3, with 7 bases aligning to TRBD2. V lost 4 bases and J lost 1; bases outside the gene matches: 5. The germline V gene encodes CDR1 SEHNR and CDR2 FQNEAQ (reference sequence). The CDR3 has 15 amino acids. The DNA of the CDR3 is TGTGCCAGCAGCTCGTCTAGCGGACGCACAGATACGCAGTATTTT. This encodes CASSSSSGRTDTQYF.

The V gene is TRBV10-3, the J gene TRBJ1-3; the D is unclear. Germline values: CDR1 ENHRY, CDR2 SYGVKD. The CDR3 has 16 residues. Trimming stripped 3 bases from V and 2 bases from J, with 14 bases between. The CDR3 sequence: CAISDPGFNPGNTIYF. In DNA form, the CDR3 reads TGTGCCATCAGTGACCCGGGGTTTAATCCTGGAAACACCATATATTTT.

The J gene is TRBJ1-1, the V gene TRBV2; 7 nucleotides line up with TRBD1. Unmatched junction bases numbered 10, after V lost 5 bases and J lost 1 base. This CDR3 is built from 16 residues. CDR1 and CDR2 (germline): SNHLY, FYNNEI. The CDR3 nucleotides read TGTGCCAGCAGTCCTACACAGGGGCCGGGGAACACTGAAGCTTTCTTT. It specifies CASSPTQGPGNTEAFF.

As to this clone: Other nucleotide sequences from this sample produce the same CDR3. The V call is TRBV27, the J call TRBJ1-1; tentatively, D is TRBD1 (5 bases). CDR1 and CDR2 (germline): MNHEY, SMNVEV (reference sequence). Trimming took 4 bases from V and 4 from J, leaving 7 bases between them. The CDR3 spans 12 residues. CDR3 DNA sequence: TGTGCCAGCAGTTCGGGGGGCACTGAAGCTTTCTTT. Translating gives CASSSGGTEAFF.

The chain combines TRBV7-2 with TRBJ2-3; D is perhaps TRBD2 (7 bases). V gave up 4 bases and J gave up 2 bases, with 10 bases separating them. Germline loops: CDR1 SGHTA, CDR2 FQGNSA. The CDR3 has 14 residues. The DNA of the CDR3 is TGTGCCAGCAGCTCGGGGGGCCCCACAGATACGCAGTATTTT. Translation gives CASSSGGPTDTQYF.

Only a few counts were recorded for this clone. This chain joins TRBV20-1 and TRBJ2-5, with 11 bases fitting TRBD2. CDR3 length: 16 amino acids. The V gene end was trimmed by 3 bases and the J gene end by 1 base; junction bases not matched to a gene: 7. CDR1 DFQATT and CDR2 SNEGSKA come from the germline V gene (reference sequence). The DNA of the CDR3 is TGCAGTGCTAGTTCGGCACTAGCGGGGGCCCAAGAGACCCAGTACTTC. It specifies CSASSALAGAQETQYF.

This clone was seen a handful of times. The chain employs TRBV28 and TRBJ2-7, with 8 positions matching TRBD1. Unmatched junction bases numbered 17, after V lost 0 bases and J lost 1 base. Per the germline V gene, CDR1 is MDHEN and CDR2 is SYDVKM. This CDR3 has 20 amino acids. DNA of the CDR3: TGTGCCAGCAGTTTATGGGTCGGGCAGGGGGCGTCCGTCTTTTCCTACGAGCAGTACTTC. The encoded protein is CASSLWVGQGASVFSYEQYF.

The genes are TRBV5-1 and TRBJ2-4; 11 bases fit TRBD2. V shed 4 bases, J shed 0 bases, and the junction held 12 bases outside the gene matches. Germline values: CDR1 SGHRS, CDR2 YFSETQ. The CDR3 has 19 residues. CDR3 protein: CASSGGGTSGAPAKNIQYF. The CDR3 DNA reads TGCGCCAGCAGCGGTGGGGGGACTAGCGGTGCCCCAGCCAAAAACATTCAGTACTTC. The complete variable domain, with remaining parts taken from reference TRBV5-1 and TRBJ2-4, reads KAGVTQTPRYLIKTRGQQVTLSCSPISGHRSVSWYQQTPGQGLQFLFEYFSETQRNKGNFPGRFSGRQFSNSRSEMNVSTLELGDSALYLCASSGGGTSGAPAKNIQYFGAGTRLSVL.

This chain links TRBV7-9 with TRBJ1-1; D gene uncertain. The V end lost 3 bases, the J end lost 6 bases, and 14 bases lay between the germline ends. This CDR3 has 14 amino acids. Germline CDR1 reads SEHNR; CDR2 reads FQNEAQ (reference sequence). As DNA, the CDR3 is TGTGCCAGCAGCTTTAGTTTTAACCCTGCTGAAGCTTTCTTT. This codes for CASSFSFNPAEAFF.

This rearrangement joins TRBV11-3 to TRBJ2-2, with a possible D match to TRBD2 (6 bases). CDR3 length: 13 amino acids. Germline loops: CDR1 SGHNT, CDR2 YENEEA. V dropped 5 bases and J dropped 6 bases, with 10 bases sitting between them. The CDR3 nucleotides are TGTGCCAGCAGCCCGCGGGGTGCCGGGGAGCTGTTTTTT. Its translation is CASSPRGAGELFF.

V usage is TRBV9 and J usage is TRBJ1-2; possibly TRBD1 for D (5 bases). The CDR3 has 13 amino acids. The germline V gene encodes CDR1 SGDLS and CDR2 YYNGEE. The germline V and J ends were trimmed by 3 bases and 8 bases, with 14 bases remaining between them. In nucleotides, the CDR3 is TGTGCCAGCAGCGCCCATGCTCAGGGCGGCTACACCTTC. It codes for CASSAHAQGGYTF.

The rearrangement uses TRBV15 and TRBJ1-6, with 8 bases identical to TRBD1. The CDR3 runs 20 residues. Trimming removed 5 bases from V and 3 bases from J; junction bases left unmatched: 18. Germline assignment: CDR1 LNHNV and CDR2 YYDKDF (reference sequence). CDR3 nucleotides: TGTGCCACCAGCCCCGGTCTGGGACAGGAACCCAATAACTATAATTCACCCCTCCACTTT. Protein product: CATSPGLGQEPNNYNSPLHF.

This chain uses TRBV19 with TRBJ2-2, with 7 positions matching TRBD2. V shed 7 bases and J 0 bases; nucleotides not matched to a gene: 5. The CDR3 is 15 amino acids. Germline CDR1 LNHDA, CDR2 SQIVND (reference sequence). The CDR3 here is CASTITSANTGELFF. The CDR3 DNA sequence: TGTGCCAGTACCATTACTAGCGCGAACACCGGGGAGCTGTTTTTT.

Only one count was recorded for this clone. V usage is TRBV28 and J usage is TRBJ2-5; the match to TRBD2 covers 7 bases. Germline V gene data show CDR1 as MDHEN and CDR2 as SYDVKM. V was clipped by 3 bases and J by 9 bases; unmatched bases: 13. This CDR3 comprises 15 residues. The CDR3 here is CASSFWTSRDQAQYF. CDR3 sequence (DNA): TGTGCCAGCAGTTTTTGGACTAGTAGAGATCAGGCCCAGTACTTC.

Written as DNA, the CDR3 is TGCGCCAGCAGCTTACTAGCGCCCTCCTACAATGAGCAGTTCTTC. It codes for CASSLLAPSYNEQFF. The genes are TRBV5-1 and TRBJ2-1; 7 nucleotides match TRBD2. This CDR3 has 15 amino acids. Trimming cost V 2 bases and J 0 bases; bases outside gene matches: 2. Germline loops: CDR1 SGHRS, CDR2 YFSETQ.

The CDR3 reads CASSLPRGATVTGGTEAFF. CDR3 in DNA: TGCGCCAGCAGCTTGCCGCGGGGCGCGACAGTCACGGGGGGGACTGAAGCTTTCTTT. This rearrangement joins TRBV5-1 to TRBJ1-1, with D possibly matching TRBD1 (5 bases). V was shortened by 1 base and J by 5 bases, with 27 bases between the two germline ends. Germline V gene lookup returns CDR1 SGHRS and CDR2 YFSETQ. The CDR3 length is 19 residues.

The rearrangement links TRBV4-1 to TRBJ2-1, with D perhaps TRBD2 (6 bases). CDR3 length: 15 amino acids. The V end was cut by 3 bases, the J end by 11 bases, with 20 bases between. CDR1 and CDR2 from the germline V gene are MGHRA and YSYEKL. The CDR3: CASSHEHLREPKQFF. The CDR3 DNA reads as TGCGCCAGCAGCCACGAACACCTACGGGAGCCCAAGCAGTTCTTC.